This T cell receptor (beta chain) was sequenced during a study of control samples from healthy donors and cancer patients. Germline V gene lookup returns CDR1 SGHNT and CDR2 YYREEE (reference sequence). The V segment lost 0 bases and the J segment 0 bases; nucleotides outside the gene matches: 8. The CDR3 is made up of 18 amino acids. Produced via immunoSEQ multiplex PCR; TCRdb's table is partial and in-frame only. The table has tens of thousands of clones, about 89% seen once. The source material was PBMCs. The chain couples TRBV5-4 to TRBJ1-3; 8 positions agree with TRBD1. The receptor was derived from a woman in her forties or fifties with head and neck cancer. The CDR3 spells CASSLGSGGLNSGNTIYF. CDR3 nucleotide sequence: TGTGCCAGCAGCTTGGGCTCAGGGGGCCTGAACTCTGGAAACACCATATATTTT.